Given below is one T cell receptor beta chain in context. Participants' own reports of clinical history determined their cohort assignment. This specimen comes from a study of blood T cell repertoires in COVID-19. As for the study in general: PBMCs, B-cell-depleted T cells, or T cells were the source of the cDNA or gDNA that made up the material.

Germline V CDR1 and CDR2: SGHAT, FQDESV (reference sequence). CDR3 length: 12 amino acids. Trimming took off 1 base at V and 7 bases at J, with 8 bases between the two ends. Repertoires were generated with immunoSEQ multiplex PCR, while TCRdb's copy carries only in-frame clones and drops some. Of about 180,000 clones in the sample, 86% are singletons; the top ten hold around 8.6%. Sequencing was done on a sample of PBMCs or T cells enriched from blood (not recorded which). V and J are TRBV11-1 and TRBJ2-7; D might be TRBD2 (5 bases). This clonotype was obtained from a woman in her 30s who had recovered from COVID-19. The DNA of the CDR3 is TGTGCCAGCAGCTTAGGACCGGGGGAGCAGTACTTC. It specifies CASSLGPGEQYF.